The clone carrying this TCR beta chain was picked up a small number of times. Its matching antigen is unknown. Additional DNA sequences in this sample encode the identical CDR3. Both 60 Vbeta primers and 13 Jbeta primers went into the PCR. The table came from immunoSEQ multiplex PCR; TCRdb's copy has only in-frame clones and leaves some out. Among 100,000 to 150,000 clones listed, about 8.5% were seen once. The sample is drawn from a study of cytomegalovirus exposure and HLA in healthy donors. Broader study findings: An analysis that was carried out later associated fewer than 20,000 TCR beta sequences with HLA alleles at 0.05 false discovery rate. The likely origin of a cluster of highly shared sequence variants was a sequencing artifact.

Though nominally healthy at sampling, donors likely had unrecorded immune exposures. The source material was PBMCs. This receptor was identified in a man aged 40-50 years in good health and CMV-seronegative.

As DNA, the CDR3 is TGCGCCAGCAGCTTGGAAGGGAGGGGTGAAAAACTGTTTTTT. This sequence encodes CASSLEGRGEKLFF. V and J are TRBV5-1 and TRBJ1-4; D might be TRBD1 (5 bases). The CDR3 has 14 amino acids. V lost 0 bases and J lost 7, with 10 bases in between. Looked up from germline, CDR1 is SGHRS and CDR2 is YFSETQ.